Presented here are 18 T cell receptor beta chains from one specimen sequenced in a study of T cell responses to AZD1222 COVID-19 vaccine. Assay used: immunoSEQ multiplex PCR; TCRdb lists only in-frame clones, some missing. The sample contains 100,000 to 150,000 clones, over 75% of which appear only once. Here the sequenced sample was peripheral blood, taken on day 0 of MenACWY control vaccination. These receptors all stem from an adult in good health.

This chain uses TRBV10-3 with TRBJ1-1; D is ambiguous. Germline CDR1 is ENHRY and CDR2 is SYGVKD. V was pared by 4 bases and J by 1 base, with 4 bases between. The CDR3 is 12 residues long. CDR3 protein: CAISGGNTEAFF. In DNA, the CDR3 is TGTGCCATCAGTGGGGGGAACACTGAAGCTTTCTTT.

This chain joins TRBV5-1 and TRBJ1-4; tentative D call: TRBD1 (5 bases). This CDR3 comprises 15 residues. Trimming took 8 bases from V and 0 from J, leaving 14 bases between them. Germline CDR1 is SGHRS and CDR2 is YFSETQ. The CDR3 spells CASQVSGTTNEKLFF. The CDR3 DNA is TGCGCCAGTCAGGTGTCAGGGACAACTAATGAAAAACTGTTTTTT.

J is TRBJ2-3 and V is TRBV9; 7 positions agree with TRBD1. V lost 4 bases, J lost 4 bases, and 9 bases stayed unmatched. CDR1 SGDLS and CDR2 YYNGEE come from the germline V gene. The CDR3 has 15 amino acids. The CDR3 DNA reads TGTGCCAGCAGCCCACGCCTGACAGGGTCAGATACGCAGTATTTT. Its translation: CASSPRLTGSDTQYF. Based on the CDR3 plus reference TRBV9 and TRBJ2-3, the full variable domain is DSGVTQTPKHLITATGQRVTLRCSPRSGDLSVYWYQQSLDQGLQFLIQYYNGEERAKGNILERFSAQQFPDLHSELNLSSLELGDSALYFCASSPRLTGSDTQYFGPGTRLTVL.

The table lists this clone with a count of one. The rearrangement uses TRBV19 and TRBJ2-5; D may be TRBD2 (5 bases). Trimming took off 5 bases at V and 9 bases at J, with 22 bases between the two ends. The V gene's germline CDR1 is LNHDA and CDR2 SQIVND (reference sequence). CDR3 length: 15 residues. The CDR3 region is CASSDMRVATKSQYF. In nucleotides, the CDR3 is TGTGCCAGTAGTGACATGCGGGTAGCAACAAAGTCCCAGTACTTC. The full variable domain, its missing parts supplied by reference TRBV19 and TRBJ2-5, is DGGITQSPKYLFRKEGQNVTLSCEQNLNHDAMYWYRQDPGQGLRLIYYSQIVNDFQKGDIAEGYSVSREKKESFPLTVTSAQKNPTAFYLCASSDMRVATKSQYFGPGTRLLVL.

This clone was seen only once. The genes are TRBV6-5 and TRBJ2-2, with D possibly matching TRBD2 (5 bases). Germline CDR1 is MNHEY and CDR2 is SVGAGI. This CDR3 has 15 residues. V was clipped by 4 bases and J by 5 bases, with 14 bases between them. The DNA of the CDR3 is TGTGCCAGCAGTTTCGGGATAGGGTTAACCGGGGAGCTGTTTTTT. Translated: CASSFGIGLTGELFF.

J is TRBJ2-7 and V is TRBV6-6; 8 bases fit TRBD2. The trim removed 8 bases at V and 3 bases at J, leaving 9 bases unmatched. Germline V gene data show CDR1 as MNHNY and CDR2 as SVGAGI (reference sequence). The length of the CDR3 is 14 residues. CDR3 nucleotide sequence: TGTGCCAGCGCCACAGGGACTAGAGTCTACGAGCAGTACTTC. Its protein product is CASATGTRVYEQYF.

V is TRBV6-5 and J is TRBJ1-2; 7 bases map to TRBD1. V shed 6 bases and J 7 bases; nucleotides not matched to a gene: 8. The CDR3 extends over 13 amino acids. Germline CDR1 MNHEY, CDR2 SVGAGI. CDR3 sequence: CASRPDRDFGYTF. DNA of the CDR3: TGTGCCAGCAGACCAGACAGGGACTTTGGCTACACCTTC.

The genes are TRBV12-3 or TRBV12-4 and TRBJ2-5, with D unresolved. This CDR3 contains 13 residues. V lost 5 bases to trimming and J lost 0 bases, with 7 bases between them. CDR3 sequence reads: CASSPTYQETQYF. The CDR3 DNA follows: TGTGCCAGCAGTCCCACCTACCAAGAGACCCAGTACTTC.

The chain links TRBV6-5 to TRBJ2-7; 11 bases match TRBD1. V lost 5 bases to trimming and J lost 9 bases; unmatched junction nucleotides: 9. This CDR3 contains 14 residues. Germline V gene sequence: CDR1 MNHEY, CDR2 SVGAGI. For the CDR3, the DNA is TGTGCCAGCAGTAGGACAGGGGGCGTTCCACCGCAGTACTTC. As protein: CASSRTGGVPPQYF.

This rearrangement joins TRBV7-9 to TRBJ1-2, with D perhaps TRBD1 (6 bases). CDR3 length equals 14 residues. Germline V CDR1 and CDR2: SEHNR, FQNEAQ (reference sequence). The V end was cut by 4 bases, the J end by 1 base, with 10 bases between. For the CDR3, the DNA is TGTGCCAGCAGCTCCTCAGGGGTTAACTATGGCTACACCTTC. It encodes CASSSSGVNYGYTF.

V and J are TRBV28 and TRBJ2-7; D is ambiguous. Between the trimmed V and J ends, which lost 2 bases and 5 bases, there was a span of 19 bases. The germline V gene encodes CDR1 MDHEN and CDR2 SYDVKM. The CDR3 has 16 amino acids. CDR3 in amino acids: CASSLGSRNRADEQYF. Written as DNA, the CDR3 is TGTGCCAGCAGTTTAGGGTCCAGAAACCGCGCCGACGAGCAGTACTTC.

This chain links TRBV6-1 with TRBJ1-5; D ambiguous. Trimming pared 0 bases from V and 0 bases from J, leaving 6 bases between. The length of the CDR3 is 15 residues. CDR1 and CDR2 from the germline V gene are MNHNS and SASEGT. As DNA, the CDR3 is TGTGCCAGCAGTGAAGCGCTGGGTAGCAATCAGCCCCAGCATTTT. Translation: CASSEALGSNQPQHF.

The chain has TRBV30 and TRBJ2-3, with 10 bases that match TRBD2. The CDR3 totals 15 residues. V lost 1 base and J lost 4; bases outside the gene matches: 5. Germline V CDR1 and CDR2: GTSNPN, SVGIG (reference sequence). For the CDR3, the DNA is TGTGCCTGGAGTGGAGGTAGCGGGAGGCCAGATACGCAGTATTTT. Its translation is CAWSGGSGRPDTQYF.

V usage is TRBV11-2 and J usage is TRBJ2-1; TRBD2 matches 7 bases. Germline-derived CDR1 and CDR2 are SGHAT and FQNNGV. Losses at the gene ends were 7 bases for V and 4 bases for J; bases not matched to a gene: 10. This CDR3 is built from 15 residues. Here the CDR3 DNA reads TGTGCCAGCACCAAATCAGGGACTAAATACAATGAGCAGTTCTTC. This gives the protein CASTKSGTKYNEQFF.

CDR3: CASSSTGAGEKLFF. In DNA form, the CDR3 reads TGCGCCAGCAGCTCGACAGGGGCAGGAGAAAAACTGTTTTTT. The rearrangement joins TRBV5-1 to TRBJ1-4; 8 bases agree with TRBD1. Germline CDR1 SGHRS, CDR2 YFSETQ. Trimming removed 3 bases from V and 8 bases from J; junction bases left unmatched: 6. This CDR3 contains 14 residues.

This clone was seen a single time. J is TRBJ2-5 and V is TRBV5-1; 13 bases fit TRBD2. CDR3 length: 19 amino acids. The V gene end was trimmed by 4 bases and the J gene end by 3 bases; junction bases not matched to a gene: 15. CDR1 and CDR2 from the germline V gene are SGHRS and YFSETQ. Here the CDR3 reads CASSATGGTSGTGKETQYF. DNA of the CDR3: TGCGCCAGCAGCGCTACAGGGGGGACTAGCGGGACGGGGAAAGAGACCCAGTACTTC.

J is TRBJ1-1 and V is TRBV2; D is unclear. Trimming pared 7 bases from V and 0 bases from J, leaving 12 bases between. The CDR3 loop spans 14 amino acids. Germline CDR1 is SNHLY and CDR2 is FYNNEI. The chain's CDR3 is CASTMTQMNTEAFF. The CDR3 bases are TGTGCCAGCACCATGACACAGATGAACACTGAAGCTTTCTTT.

This chain uses TRBV2 with TRBJ2-7; 8 bases line up with TRBD2. Germline lookup yields CDR1 SNHLY and CDR2 FYNNEI. The V segment lost 7 bases and the J segment 5 bases; nucleotides outside the gene matches: 16. The CDR3 covers 16 residues. CDR3 DNA: TGTGCCAGCAAAGAGGCAGGTGGACTAGCAATCCACGAGCAGTACTTC. It specifies CASKEAGGLAIHEQYF. The full variable domain, with the rest looked up from reference TRBV2 and TRBJ2-7, is EPEVTQTPSHQVTQMGQEVILRCVPISNHLYFYWYRQILGQKVEFLVSFYNNEISEKSEIFDDQFSVERPDGSNFTLKIRSTKLEDSAMYFCASKEAGGLAIHEQYFGPGTRLTVT.